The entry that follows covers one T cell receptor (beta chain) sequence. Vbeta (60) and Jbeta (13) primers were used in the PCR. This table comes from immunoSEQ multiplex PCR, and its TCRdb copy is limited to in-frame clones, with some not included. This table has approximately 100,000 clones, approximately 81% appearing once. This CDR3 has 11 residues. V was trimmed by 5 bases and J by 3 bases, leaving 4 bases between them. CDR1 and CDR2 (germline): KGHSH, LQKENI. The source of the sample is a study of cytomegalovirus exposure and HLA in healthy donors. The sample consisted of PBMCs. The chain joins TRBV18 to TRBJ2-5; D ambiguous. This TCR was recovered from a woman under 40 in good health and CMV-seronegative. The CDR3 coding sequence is TGTGCCAGCTCATTTAAAGAGACCCAGTACTTC. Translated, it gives CASSFKETQYF.